This entry lists 9 T cell receptor beta chains sequenced from one sample in a study of shared clonotypes between healthy human individuals (dated by TCRdb to about 2020). Library method: the immunoSEQ multiplex PCR assay. TCRdb provides this immuneACCESS table in a form limited to in-frame rearrangements. Some clones are lacking; in checked studies, under half of them reflect an unresolved V gene, and why the rest are absent is not known. This sample is represented by roughly 480,000 clones; less than 80% of them were singletons. Of the sample, around 12% is held by the ten largest clones. The sample consisted of PBMCs. These receptors were taken from a woman in her thirties or forties in good health. Some clones in this sample may be carry-over from other donors' samples.

This rearrangement joins TRBV13 to TRBJ2-1; 8 bases align to TRBD1. V gave up 5 bases and J gave up 4 bases; unmatched junction bases: 7. The CDR3 totals 15 residues. The germline V gene has CDR1 PRHDT and CDR2 FYEKMQ (reference sequence). CDR3 amino acids: CASSLRTGSYNEQFF. The DNA of the CDR3 is TGTGCCAGCAGCCTTAGGACAGGGTCATACAATGAGCAGTTCTTC.

This clone was detected once. A much larger clone is a single base away; this may be a read error. The chain carries TRBV2 and TRBJ1-1, with D unresolved. Germline CDR1 and CDR2: SNHLY and FYNNEI. The CDR3 is 12 amino acids. Trimming cost V 4 bases and J 4 bases, with 7 bases left between them. DNA for the CDR3: TGTGCCAGCAGTGGATGGGGCACTGAAGCTTTCTTT. This gives the protein CASSGWGTEAFF.

V usage is TRBV9 and J usage is TRBJ1-4, with 7 bases identical to TRBD1. This CDR3 comprises 15 residues. From germline, CDR1 is SGDLS and CDR2 YYNGEE. Trimming took 3 bases from V and 8 from J; bases not matched to a gene: 10. CDR3 sequence: CASSALTGLGEKLFF. CDR3 nucleotides: TGTGCCAGCAGCGCCCTGACAGGGTTGGGGGAAAAACTGTTTTTT.

This clone was observed a handful of times. The chain uses TRBV28 and TRBJ2-7, with D hard to call. From germline, CDR1 is MDHEN and CDR2 SYDVKM. The V end lost 4 bases, the J end lost 5 bases, and 9 bases lay between the germline ends. There are 12 residues in the CDR3. The CDR3 is CASSSSPHEQYF. CDR3 sequence (DNA): TGTGCCAGCAGTTCCTCCCCCCACGAGCAGTACTTC.

This chain connects TRBV5-1 to TRBJ2-3; tentatively, D is TRBD2 (5 bases). Trimming took 5 bases from V and 0 from J, leaving 13 bases between them. The germline CDR1 and CDR2 sequences are SGHRS and YFSETQ. The CDR3 is 15 amino acids. CDR3 sequence: CASRVEDSSTDTQYF. DNA for the CDR3: TGCGCCAGCAGGGTGGAGGACTCGAGCACAGATACGCAGTATTTT.

Comment on this clone: It differs at one base from a far larger clone, so likely a read error. This sequence joins TRBV7-9 and TRBJ2-2; 8 bases fit TRBD2. The V gene's germline CDR1 is SEHNR and CDR2 FQNEAQ (reference sequence). This CDR3 has 15 amino acids. The V segment lost 1 base and the J segment 4 bases; nucleotides outside the gene matches: 2. This chain's CDR3 is CASSLGTSGTGELFF. The CDR3, as DNA: TGTGCCAGCAGCTTAGGCACTAGCGGCACCGGGGAGCTGTTTTTT. Using reference TRBV7-9 and TRBJ2-2 for the parts outside the CDR3, the full variable domain is DTGVSQNPRHKITKRGQNVTFRCDPISEHNRLYWYRQTLGQGPEFLTYFQNEAQLEKSRLLSDRFSAERPKGSFSTLEIQRTEQGDSAMYLCASSLGTSGTGELFFGEGSRLTVL.

This clone was observed a few times. The CDR3, as DNA: TGTGCCAGCTCAAGAGACAGGGGGATCTCCTATAATTCACCCCTCCACTTT. Its translation: CASSRDRGISYNSPLHF. The chain is built from TRBV18 and TRBJ1-6; 9 bases agree with TRBD1. The germline V gene encodes CDR1 KGHSH and CDR2 LQKENI. Trimming took 5 bases from V and 0 from J; bases not matched to a gene: 5. This CDR3 spans 17 amino acids.

The rearrangement links TRBV11-2 to TRBJ1-2, with D possibly matching TRBD1 (6 bases). The CDR3 runs 15 residues. Trimming stripped 2 bases from V and 0 bases from J, with 10 bases between. Germline CDR1 is SGHAT and CDR2 is FQNNGV. CDR3 sequence: CASSLMDSANYGYTF. The CDR3 DNA sequence: TGTGCCAGCAGCTTAATGGACAGCGCTAACTATGGCTACACCTTC.

The J gene is TRBJ2-7, the V gene TRBV5-1, with 7 bases lining up with TRBD1. The V gene end was trimmed by 0 bases and the J gene end by 6 bases; junction bases not matched to a gene: 3. The CDR3 has 13 residues. The germline gives CDR1 SGHRS, CDR2 YFSETQ. CDR3 residues: CASSLGQGSEQYF. The CDR3 DNA reads TGCGCCAGCAGCTTGGGACAGGGAAGCGAGCAGTACTTC.